This is a list of T cell receptor beta chains from one sample in a study of blood T cells in healthy people across ages. TCRdb called the 5' RACE reads again in MiXCR, with one record for every CDR3 protein. Here the sample spans 540,000 or so distinct CDR3 sequences, less than 60% being singletons. The sequenced material came from blood. The receptors here all came from an elderly man in good health. The CDR3 runs from the conserved cysteine through the conserved F or W. A D gene is named only where the DNA matches it firmly. Clone size is given for some rows only: seen once, a few or many times, or a class if the clone is expanded.

J: TRBJ2-7; size: .; D: .; V: TRBV6-5; DNA: TGTGCCAGCAGTCGGGACGGACAGAGAGCCTACGAGCAGTACTTC; CDR3: CASSRDGQRAYEQYF
J: TRBJ2-6; size: .; D: .; V: TRBV7-9; DNA: TGTGCCAGCAGCTTAGCCTTCGGGGCCAACGTCCTGACTTTC; CDR3: CASSLAFGANVLTF
J: TRBJ2-7; size: .; D: .; V: TRBV6-1; DNA: TGTGCCAGCAGTGACAGGGACCGCCGGAGCGGCGAGCAGTACTTC; CDR3: CASSDRDRRSGEQYF
J: TRBJ2-1; size: .; D: TRBD1; V: TRBV5-1; DNA: TGCGCCACCACCGGGACAGGGGTAGGTGAACAGTTCTTC; CDR3: CATTGTGVGEQFF
J: TRBJ1-4; size: few; D: .; V: TRBV7-9; DNA: TGTGCCAGCAGCCCGGGGGGTGCGAATGAAAAACTGTTTTTT; CDR3: CASSPGGANEKLFF
J: TRBJ2-7; size: .; D: .; V: TRBV14; DNA: TGTGCCAGCAGCCAAGAGGTCAGCTACGAGCAGTACTTC; CDR3: CASSQEVSYEQYF
J: TRBJ1-2; size: .; D: .; V: TRBV29-1; DNA: TGCAGCGTGGATCAGCGGGGGGATTATGGCTACACCTTC; CDR3: CSVDQRGDYGYTF
J: TRBJ2-1; size: few; D: TRBD2; V: TRBV5-1; DNA: TGCGCCAGCAGCTTGATCGGACAGCGGGGGAATGAGCAGTTCTTC; CDR3: CASSLIGQRGNEQFF
J: TRBJ2-7; size: .; D: .; V: TRBV6-5; DNA: TGTGCCAGCAGTTACTATGGTACTCTAGGCGATGAGCAGTACTTC; CDR3: CASSYYGTLGDEQYF
J: TRBJ2-5; size: many; D: .; V: TRBV6-5; DNA: TGTGCCAGCAGTTCCCCAACGGGAGAAGGAACCCAGTACTTC; CDR3: CASSSPTGEGTQYF
J: TRBJ2-3; size: .; D: .; V: TRBV7-2; DNA: TGTGCCAGCAGCTTAAATGGGGCGGGCTTAGATACGCAGTATTTT; CDR3: CASSLNGAGLDTQYF
J: TRBJ2-7; size: few; D: TRBD1; V: TRBV7-9; DNA: TGTGCCGGTGGAAGGTGGGGTTTCCGACAGGGGGACTACAATGAGCAGTACTTC; CDR3: CAGGRWGFRQGDYNEQYF
J: TRBJ2-7; size: few; D: TRBD2; V: TRBV6-2/TRBV6-3; DNA: TGTGCCAGCAGTCGACTAGCGGGAGTCAATAACGAGCAGTACTTC; CDR3: CASSRLAGVNNEQYF
J: TRBJ2-1; size: .; D: .; V: TRBV14; DNA: TGTGCCAGCAGCCGGTTGGGGGGAGACTACAATGAGCAGTTCTTC; CDR3: CASSRLGGDYNEQFF
J: TRBJ2-1; size: .; D: .; V: TRBV20-1; DNA: TGCAGTGGCAGGGGCGGAGACTACAATGAGCAGTTCTTC; CDR3: CSGRGGDYNEQFF
J: TRBJ2-5; size: .; D: TRBD1; V: TRBV20-1; DNA: TGCAGTGCGAACCGGGACAGGGAACGGTTCCAAGAGACCCAGTACTTC; CDR3: CSANRDRERFQETQYF
J: TRBJ1-1; size: .; D: .; V: TRBV3-1; DNA: TGTGCCAGCAGCCAAGCCCTGACAGCGGTCATGAACACTGAAGCTTTCTTT; CDR3: CASSQALTAVMNTEAFF
J: TRBJ1-2; size: .; D: TRBD1; V: TRBV7-8; DNA: TGTGCCAGCAGCCCTCAGGGGGCGGCTAACTATGGCTACACCTTC; CDR3: CASSPQGAANYGYTF
J: TRBJ2-3; size: .; D: .; V: TRBV7-2; DNA: TGTGCCAGCAGTGTCTCAGCTGGCACAGATACGCAGTATTTT; CDR3: CASSVSAGTDTQYF
J: TRBJ2-7; size: .; D: .; V: TRBV14; DNA: TGTGCCAGCAGCCCTCTGGAAGGGTACTCCTACGAGCAGTACTTC; CDR3: CASSPLEGYSYEQYF
J: TRBJ2-5; size: .; D: TRBD2; V: TRBV5-4; DNA: TGTGCCAGCACCACCGGGGGGGGCCTGATGGAGACCCAGTACTTC; CDR3: CASTTGGGLMETQYF
J: TRBJ1-6; size: .; D: .; V: TRBV7-2; DNA: TGTGCCTGCAGCTTAGCGCCAGGACAGAGTTCACCCCTCCACTTT; CDR3: CACSLAPGQSSPLHF
J: TRBJ1-2; size: .; D: .; V: TRBV2; DNA: TGTGCCAGCAGGATGTCCAGTTATGGCTACACCTTC; CDR3: CASRMSSYGYTF
J: TRBJ1-2; size: once; D: .; V: TRBV5-6; DNA: TGTGCCAGCAGCTTGGCTCTTCTTGGCTACACCTTC; CDR3: CASSLALLGYTF
J: TRBJ2-5; size: .; D: .; V: TRBV21-1; DNA: TGTGCCAGCAGCAAAGATCCGGGGGAGTACCAAGAGACCCAGTACTTC; CDR3: CASSKDPGEYQETQYF
J: TRBJ2-6; size: .; D: TRBD1; V: TRBV6-6; DNA: TGTGCCAGCAGTTACGGACAGGAAAACGTCCTGACTTTC; CDR3: CASSYGQENVLTF
J: TRBJ2-5; size: .; D: TRBD2; V: TRBV2; DNA: TGTGCCAGCAGGGCCGGGACTAGCGGGGAGACCCAGTACTTC; CDR3: CASRAGTSGETQYF
J: TRBJ1-6; size: .; D: .; V: TRBV20-1; DNA: TGCAGTGCTAGAGATACTACCGGGACCGGCTTGTCACCCCTCCACTTT; CDR3: CSARDTTGTGLSPLHF
J: TRBJ2-1; size: .; D: .; V: TRBV12-3/TRBV12-4; DNA: TGTGCCAGCAGTGTAAACCCTTACAATGAGCAGTTCTTC; CDR3: CASSVNPYNEQFF
J: TRBJ1-6; size: .; D: .; V: TRBV20-1; DNA: TGCAGTGCTCCTCGACCGGGCCAGAATTCACCCCTCCACTTT; CDR3: CSAPRPGQNSPLHF
J: TRBJ1-2; size: .; D: .; V: TRBV25-1; DNA: TGTGCCAGCAGTGAACGGGGTACGGGAACCGATGGCTACACCTTC; CDR3: CASSERGTGTDGYTF
J: TRBJ2-7; size: once; D: .; V: TRBV5-1; DNA: TGCGCCAGCGGCCTTCCGGGGCGCGGGCACGAGCAGTACTTC; CDR3: CASGLPGRGHEQYF
J: TRBJ2-1; size: few; D: .; V: TRBV12-3/TRBV12-4; DNA: TGTGCCAGCAGTTTAGGGGCGGGTGCTAGGGAGCAGTTCTTC; CDR3: CASSLGAGAREQFF
J: TRBJ1-5; size: .; D: .; V: TRBV2; DNA: TGTGCCAGCGGGGGGGCGGGCAATCAGCCCCAGCATTTT; CDR3: CASGGAGNQPQHF
J: TRBJ2-7; size: .; D: .; V: TRBV7-9; DNA: TGTGTCAGCACCCCGAGAGGGGACGAGCAGTACTTC; CDR3: CVSTPRGDEQYF
J: TRBJ1-1; size: few; D: TRBD1; V: TRBV7-2; DNA: TGTGCCAGCAGCCTAGACCGACAGGGGAACACTGAAGCTTTCTTT; CDR3: CASSLDRQGNTEAFF
J: TRBJ1-6; size: few; D: .; V: TRBV20-1; DNA: TGCAGTGCTATCGGGCAGGGTAGTTCAAATTCACCCCTCCACTTT; CDR3: CSAIGQGSSNSPLHF
J: TRBJ2-7; size: few; D: .; V: TRBV4-1; DNA: TGCGCCAGCAGCCAAGCGGCAGGCACCTACGAGCAGTACTTC; CDR3: CASSQAAGTYEQYF
J: TRBJ2-1; size: few; D: TRBD2; V: TRBV29-1; DNA: TGCAGCGTTGAAGGAAGCAGCGGGGGGAAATACAATGAGCAGTTCTTC; CDR3: CSVEGSSGGKYNEQFF
J: TRBJ1-1; size: few; D: .; V: TRBV9; DNA: TGTGCCAGCAGCGTAACAGGGCAGACTGAAGCTTTCTTT; CDR3: CASSVTGQTEAFF
J: TRBJ2-3; size: .; D: TRBD2; V: TRBV29-1; DNA: TGCAGCGTCGGACTAGCGGGAAACACAGATACGCAGTATTTT; CDR3: CSVGLAGNTDTQYF
J: TRBJ1-2; size: .; D: TRBD1; V: TRBV20-1; DNA: TGCAGTGCTGGGACAGGGGCGCCACACTATGGCTACACCTTC; CDR3: CSAGTGAPHYGYTF